The 30 T cell receptor beta chains presented below share a single source sample, sequenced in a study of cytomegalovirus exposure and HLA in healthy donors. Researchers ran the PCR with 60 Vbeta and 13 Jbeta primers. Clones were read by immunoSEQ multiplex PCR, and TCRdb kept only the in-frame ones, dropping some. Seen here are around 100,000 clones, 70% observed once, and the top ten hold 8% to 9.5%. Sequencing was performed on PBMCs. All receptors derive from a young man in good health and CMV-seropositive.

This clone was counted only a few times. The chain is built from TRBV11-3 and TRBJ2-1; possibly TRBD2 for D (6 bases). The CDR3 consists of 15 residues. Germline lookup yields CDR1 SGHNT and CDR2 YENEEA. Trimming pared 0 bases from V and 4 bases from J, leaving 10 bases between. The CDR3 nucleotides read TGTGCCAGCAGCTTAGATGGGACTCGGTACAATGAGCAGTTCTTC. Protein sequence: CASSLDGTRYNEQFF.

Only a few counts were recorded for this clone. The chain is built from TRBV9 and TRBJ2-2, with TRBD2 matching 7 bases. The CDR3 loop spans 16 amino acids. V dropped 1 base and J dropped 6; count of bases not matched to a gene: 9. CDR1 SGDLS and CDR2 YYNGEE come from the germline V gene. This chain's CDR3 is CASSVTAGGKSGELFF. CDR3 coding DNA: TGTGCCAGCAGCGTAACAGCCGGGGGGAAATCCGGGGAGCTGTTTTTT.

This chain connects TRBV7-2 to TRBJ2-1, with D possibly TRBD2 on 6 matching bases. CDR3 length: 15 amino acids. Germline loops: CDR1 SGHTA, CDR2 FQGNSA. V was trimmed by 5 bases and J by 4 bases, leaving 15 bases between them. The CDR3 protein is CASSPGASEYNEQFF. The CDR3 DNA sequence: TGTGCCAGCAGCCCCGGGGCTAGCGAGTACAATGAGCAGTTCTTC.

The chain has TRBV30 and TRBJ1-5; D may be TRBD1 (5 bases). V was shortened by 3 bases and J by 1 base, with 7 bases between the two germline ends. From germline, CDR1 is GTSNPN and CDR2 SVGIG (reference sequence). This CDR3 is built from 13 residues. CDR3 residues: CAWRGGSNQPQHF. CDR3 nucleotides: TGTGCCTGGAGGGGGGGGAGCAATCAGCCCCAGCATTTT.

The V call is TRBV5-4, the J call TRBJ2-1, with 8 bases matching TRBD2. The CDR3 is made up of 15 amino acids. Germline values: CDR1 SGHNT, CDR2 YYREEE (reference sequence). The trim removed 1 base at V and 3 bases at J, leaving 3 bases unmatched. CDR3 nucleotide sequence: TGTGCCAGCAGCTTGCGGGAGGGTTACTACAATGAGCAGTTCTTC. Amino acid sequence: CASSLREGYYNEQFF.

V and J are TRBV9 and TRBJ2-3, with 11 bases matching TRBD2. After removal of 4 bases from V and 6 bases from J, the junction contained 7 bases not matched to a gene. The CDR3 length is 15 residues. Germline CDR1 and CDR2: SGDLS and YYNGEE. CDR3 in DNA: TGTGCCAGCAGCCGTTCCGGGACTAGCGGTGATACGCAGTATTTT. It codes for CASSRSGTSGDTQYF.

A remark on this clone: Germline and junction disagree at one end, which may indicate a read error. This rearrangement joins TRBV5-1 to TRBJ1-1; weak D call: TRBD1 (6 bases). The germline V gene encodes CDR1 SGHRS and CDR2 YFSETQ. The CDR3 is made up of 15 amino acids. CDR3 nucleotide sequence: TGCACCAGCAGCTCTTCAGGACAGTTGAACACTGAAGCTTTCTTT. Encoded protein: CTSSSSGQLNTEAFF.

This chain connects TRBV12-5 to TRBJ2-1; 8 bases align to TRBD2. This CDR3 comprises 22 residues. The germline V gene has CDR1 LGHNT and CDR2 FRNRAP. V trimming: 0 bases; J trimming: 5 bases; junction bases outside the gene matches: 24. As DNA, the CDR3 is TGTGCTAGTGGTTTGGTACTTAGCGGGACTTTCCCAGTACCCTTTAACCACAATGAGCAGTTCTTC. This sequence encodes CASGLVLSGTFPVPFNHNEQFF.

The J gene is TRBJ2-7, the V gene TRBV6-8, with 10 bases matching TRBD2. Germline CDR1 is MNHGY and CDR2 is SAAAGT. J was trimmed by 5 bases and V by 5 bases; bases with no gene match: 9. The CDR3 is made up of 15 amino acids. The DNA of the CDR3 is TGTGCCAGCAGTCAGCCGGGACTAGCGCCGAACGAGCAGTACGTC. Protein product: CASSQPGLAPNEQYV.

A word on this clone: An end of the junction differs from the germline gene, which may be a read error. The sample has other DNA sequences that encode this CDR3 too. The rearrangement uses TRBV10-3 and TRBJ1-1; tentative D call: TRBD1 (6 bases). The CDR3 length is 14 residues. The germline V gene has CDR1 ENHRY and CDR2 SYGVKD. The CDR3, as DNA: TGTGCCATCAGCGAGTCCGGGACAAGGGCTGAAGCTTTCTTT. Protein product: CAISESGTRAEAFF.

This clone was seen only once. The chain links TRBV5-3 to TRBJ2-7, with TRBD2 matching 10 bases. TRBV5-3 is noted as an ORF with a role that remains uncertain. The CDR3 is 17 residues long. The ends lost 4 bases at V and 0 bases at J; junction bases unmatched: 10. In DNA, the CDR3 is TGTGCCAGAAGCGAAGCCGGGACTAGCGTTGGCTCCTACGAGCAGTACGTC. It yields the protein CARSEAGTSVGSYEQYV.

The chain employs TRBV7-8 and TRBJ2-7, with a tentative D call TRBD2 (7 bases). CDR1 is SGHVS, CDR2 FQNEAQ, per germline. The CDR3 is 17 residues long. Trimming removed 4 bases at V and 6 bases at J, with 25 bases between. Here the CDR3 reads CASSSGPGLGRGIEQYV. As DNA, the CDR3 is TGTGCCAGCAGCTCAGGGCCTGGACTAGGAAGGGGGATCGAGCAGTACGTC.

The chain joins TRBV5-5 to TRBJ1-3; TRBD1 is a possible D gene (5 bases). Trimming cost V 2 bases and J 3 bases, with 18 bases left between them. CDR3 length equals 17 residues. Germline CDR1 is SGHKS and CDR2 is YYEKEE (reference sequence). The CDR3 region has the DNA TGTGCCAGCAGCTTTCGGCCCCGGGGGGTGTATGGAAACACCATATATTTT. Translated: CASSFRPRGVYGNTIYF. Using reference TRBV5-5 and TRBJ1-3 for the parts outside the CDR3, the full variable domain is DAGVTQSPTHLIKTRGQQVTLRCSPISGHKSVSWYQQVLGQGPQFIFQYYEKEERGRGNFPDRFSARQFPNYSSELNVNALLLGDSALYLCASSFRPRGVYGNTIYFGEGSWLTVV.

V and J are TRBV9 and TRBJ2-1, with 7 bases fitting TRBD2. Per the germline V gene, CDR1 is SGDLS and CDR2 is YYNGEE. The CDR3 has 16 residues. The J segment lost 3 bases and the V segment lost 3 bases, leaving 9 bases of the junction unmatched. The CDR3 spells CASSASGTTVYNEQFF. The CDR3 DNA follows: TGTGCCAGCAGCGCCTCCGGGACTACAGTCTACAATGAGCAGTTCTTC.

The chain combines TRBV27 with TRBJ2-7, with D uncertain. V dropped 6 bases and J dropped 3 bases, with 12 bases sitting between them. The CDR3 totals 13 residues. CDR1 is MNHEY, CDR2 SMNVEV, per germline (reference sequence). CDR3 in DNA: TGTGCCAGCAGCCCCATCCGCAGCTACGAGCAGTACTTC. Protein sequence: CASSPIRSYEQYF.

CDR3 sequence: CASSLSGRNNEQFF. The CDR3 DNA reads as TGTGCCAGCAGCCTTAGCGGAAGGAACAATGAGCAGTTCTTC. This chain uses TRBV7-3 with TRBJ2-1; D might be TRBD2 (6 bases). The V end was cut by 5 bases, the J end by 5 bases, with 13 bases between. The CDR3 is 14 residues long. Germline V gene data show CDR1 as SGHTA and CDR2 as FQGTGA. Using reference TRBV7-3 and TRBJ2-1 for the parts outside the CDR3, the full variable domain is GAGVSQTPSNKVTEKGKYVELRCDPISGHTALYWYRQSLGQGPEFLIYFQGTGAADDSGLPNDRFFAVRPEGSVSTLKIQRTERGDSAVYLCASSLSGRNNEQFFGPGTRLTVL.

The chain has TRBV6-1 and TRBJ1-2; D is possibly TRBD1 (5 bases). Looked up from germline, CDR1 is MNHNS and CDR2 is SASEGT. The CDR3 is 13 amino acids. Trimming cost V 10 bases and J 1 base, with 13 bases left between them. DNA for the CDR3: TGTGCCACCAAGGACACCCTTAACTATGGCTACACCTTC. It encodes CATKDTLNYGYTF.

The V and J genes are TRBV27 and TRBJ2-7, with unresolved D. This CDR3 region has 16 residues. Germline values: CDR1 MNHEY, CDR2 SMNVEV (reference sequence). Trimming stripped 2 bases from V and 2 bases from J, with 16 bases between. Written as DNA, the CDR3 is TGTGCCAGCAGTTTACTATACAGCCAGAGTACCTACGAGCAGTACTTC. As protein: CASSLLYSQSTYEQYF.

The gene calls are TRBV2 and TRBJ2-3, with TRBD2 matching 15 bases. V was pared by 6 bases and J by 2 bases, with 12 bases of the junction left unmatched. Germline V CDR1 and CDR2: SNHLY, FYNNEI. The CDR3 runs 19 residues. The CDR3 loop is CASRGHGTSGGIVTDTQYF. CDR3 coding DNA: TGTGCCAGCAGGGGGCACGGGACTAGCGGGGGGATCGTCACAGATACGCAGTATTTT.

V gene TRBV19 combines with J gene TRBJ2-2, with D possibly matching TRBD1 (6 bases). V lost 9 bases, J lost 6 bases, and 11 bases lay in between. The CDR3 is 12 residues long. The germline gives CDR1 LNHDA, CDR2 SQIVND (reference sequence). CDR3 region: CASKTGAGELFF. CDR3 in DNA: TGTGCCAGCAAGACAGGAGCCGGGGAGCTGTTTTTT.

This clone has just one count. J is TRBJ2-1 and V is TRBV9; 14 bases fit TRBD2. V trimming: 3 bases; J trimming: 0 bases; junction bases outside the gene matches: 2. This CDR3 is 17 amino acids long. Germline V gives CDR1 SGDLS, CDR2 YYNGEE. CDR3 sequence: CASSGTSGGSSYNEQFF. CDR3 in DNA: TGTGCCAGCAGCGGGACTAGCGGGGGGAGCTCCTACAATGAGCAGTTCTTC.

This clone was found a few times. The V call is TRBV5-1, the J call TRBJ1-1; D gene ambiguous. The ends were cut back, 4 bases at V and 5 bases at J, with 15 bases in the middle. CDR1 and CDR2 from the germline V gene are SGHRS and YFSETQ. The CDR3 has 14 residues. In DNA form, the CDR3 reads TGCGCCAGCAGCATTACGGGGTCGGATACTGAAGCTTTCTTT. Residues: CASSITGSDTEAFF.

This clone has more than one count but fewer than ten. The chain couples TRBV7-9 to TRBJ2-7; no clear D gene. CDR3 size: 12 residues. Germline V gives CDR1 SEHNR, CDR2 FQNEAQ (reference sequence). The V and J ends lost 4 bases and 0 bases respectively, with 4 bases between them. CDR3 in amino acids: CASSSRSYEQYF. The CDR3 DNA is TGTGCCAGCAGCTCCCGCTCCTACGAGCAGTACTTC.

The chain combines TRBV10-3 with TRBJ2-5; 8 nucleotides match TRBD2. Per the germline V gene, CDR1 is ENHRY and CDR2 is SYGVKD. V trimming: 8 bases; J trimming: 4 bases; junction bases outside the gene matches: 27. CDR3 length equals 20 residues. Written as DNA, the CDR3 is TGTGCCATCGCCGGACCCGGGGGGGCGAAGAGTTCGGGGGCGCGAGAGACCCAGTACTTC. Residues: CAIAGPGGAKSSGARETQYF.

This chain uses TRBV6-4 with TRBJ2-2, with 8 bases lining up with TRBD1. Looked up from germline, CDR1 is MRHNA and CDR2 is SNTAGT. J was trimmed by 3 bases and V by 8 bases; bases with no gene match: 2. The CDR3 covers 13 residues. CDR3 sequence (DNA): TGTGCCAGCTACAGGGGGGACACCGGGGAGCTGTTTTTT. As protein: CASYRGDTGELFF.

This chain joins TRBV29-1 and TRBJ1-2; D gene unclear. With 1 base removed from V and 0 bases from J, the gap between germline ends came to 9 bases. The CDR3 is 14 residues long. CDR1 SQVTM and CDR2 ANQGSEA come from the germline V gene. The CDR3 DNA is TGCAGCGTTGAAGCGTCAGACACTAACTATGGCTACACCTTC. Its translation is CSVEASDTNYGYTF.

V usage is TRBV29-1 and J usage is TRBJ2-3, with TRBD2 identical over 10 bases. Germline V lookup: CDR1 SQVTM, CDR2 ANQGSEA. V was clipped by 6 bases and J by 0 bases; unmatched bases: 15. The CDR3 runs to 18 residues. As DNA, the CDR3 is TGCAGCGTGCGTAGACTAGCGGGCGCATACGTTAGCACAGATACGCAGTATTTT. Translating gives CSVRRLAGAYVSTDTQYF.

This clone appeared a few times. The V and J genes are TRBV19 and TRBJ2-5, with 9 bases lining up with TRBD2. The J segment lost 4 bases and the V segment lost 3 bases, leaving 6 bases of the junction unmatched. This CDR3 region has 15 residues. CDR1 LNHDA and CDR2 SQIVND come from the germline V gene (reference sequence). The CDR3 here is CASSITAGGLETQYF. The CDR3 nucleotides read TGTGCCAGTAGTATTACAGCGGGAGGTTTAGAGACCCAGTACTTC.

V usage is TRBV28 and J usage is TRBJ1-5; D remains unclear. The germline V gene encodes CDR1 MDHEN and CDR2 SYDVKM. V shed 6 bases and J shed 4 bases, with 7 bases lying between them. The CDR3 spans 12 residues. This chain's CDR3 is CASSPLNQPQHF. The CDR3 DNA follows: TGTGCCAGCAGCCCCCTAAATCAGCCCCAGCATTTT.

The genes are TRBV10-3 and TRBJ1-2; D gene unclear. In germline, CDR1 is ENHRY, CDR2 SYGVKD. The CDR3 is 15 amino acids. V dropped 4 bases and J dropped 1 base, with 13 bases sitting between them. CDR3 nucleotides: TGTGCCATCAGTGGAGGGAAGGGTGATAACTATGGCTACACCTTC. It specifies CAISGGKGDNYGYTF.